Below are 15 T cell receptor beta chains sequenced from a single sample in a study of regulatory T cells in long-lasting Graves disease. Time point in this sample: newly diagnosed GD, antithyroid drugs for less than 3 months. The TCR library was made from RNA extracted from PBMCs. Building of the TCR beta libraries involved iRepertoire HTBI primers and Arm-PCR of CDR3 regions. One entry per CDR3 protein results from TCRdb running MiXCR on the multiplex PCR reads. The table has under 800,000 distinct CDR3 sequences, approximately 15% seen once. A further study also used this sample, focusing on T cells in Graves' hyperthyroidism and ophthalmopathy.

The sequences come from peripheral blood mononuclear cells (PBMCs), collected at new diagnosis, from a patient treated with antithyroid drugs. The receptors originated from a woman in her twenties or thirties with Graves disease.

To note about this clonotype: This may be a read error: a much more frequent sequence differs by one nucleotide. This chain uses TRBV12-3 or TRBV12-4 with TRBJ2-3, with TRBD1 matching over 8 bases. Trimming removed 1 base from V and 3 bases from J; junction bases left unmatched: 6. The CDR3 has 16 residues. The DNA of the CDR3 is TGTGCCAGCAGTTTAGGGACAGGGTCTAGGACAGATACGCAGTATTTT. Translated, it gives CASSLGTGSRTDTQYF.

This clonotype was recorded many times. The rearrangement uses TRBV20-1 and TRBJ2-7; TRBD1 aligns across 7 bases. CDR1 and CDR2 from the germline V gene are DFQATT and SNEGSKA (reference sequence). V was clipped by 5 bases and J by 4 bases; unmatched bases: 8. The CDR3 runs to 13 residues. This CDR3 is CSAARDRDYEQYF. Here the CDR3 DNA reads TGCAGTGCTGCCCGGGACAGAGATTACGAGCAGTACTTC.

The table lists this clonotype with many counts. The rearrangement uses TRBV11-2 and TRBJ2-7, with D possibly being TRBD1 (6 bases). There are 14 residues in the CDR3. Germline V CDR1 and CDR2: SGHAT, FQNNGV. Trimming left V 3 bases short and J 2 bases short, with 11 bases between. The CDR3 nucleotides are TGTGCCAGCAGCTTCGCCGGGACAACCTACGAGCAGTACTTC. Its protein product is CASSFAGTTYEQYF.

This clonotype came up a few times. This chain uses TRBV6-2 or TRBV6-3 with TRBJ2-2; D tentatively fits TRBD1 or TRBD2 (5 bases each). Germline CDR1 reads MNHEY; CDR2 reads SVGEGT. The CDR3 has 14 residues. The V end lost 0 bases, the J end lost 5 bases, and 7 bases lay between the germline ends. CDR3 protein: CASSYSGETGELFF. DNA of the CDR3: TGTGCCAGCAGTTACTCGGGGGAAACCGGGGAGCTGTTTTTT.

This clonotype appeared a few times. V gene TRBV27 combines with J gene TRBJ2-3; TRBD1 matches at 9 bases. The CDR3 covers 15 residues. Germline V gene data show CDR1 as MNHEY and CDR2 as SMNVEV (reference sequence). With 5 bases clipped from V and 5 bases from J, the junction kept 8 bases outside the gene matches. The CDR3 DNA sequence: TGTGCCAGCAGTACCGGGACAGGGTTTCAAGATACGCAGTATTTT. As protein: CASSTGTGFQDTQYF.

This clonotype came up many times. The chain is built from TRBV6-2 or TRBV6-3 and TRBJ1-1; the D is unclear. The CDR3 loop spans 13 amino acids. CDR1 and CDR2 (germline): MNHEY, SVGEGT. Trimming stripped 6 bases from V and 1 base from J, with 9 bases between. CDR3 sequence: CASSSTRNTEAFF. In nucleotides, the CDR3 is TGTGCCAGCAGCTCAACTAGGAACACTGAAGCTTTCTTT.

This clonotype was detected a few times. V usage is TRBV6-9 and J usage is TRBJ2-2, with 8 bases identical to TRBD1. This CDR3 spans 17 amino acids. Losses at the gene ends were 4 bases for V and 7 bases for J; bases not matched to a gene: 14. Germline V gene sequence: CDR1 MNHGY, CDR2 SVAAGI. CDR3 residues: CASSSNDRGRKNGELFF. Written as DNA, the CDR3 is TGTGCCAGCAGTTCAAACGACAGGGGCCGCAAAAACGGGGAGCTGTTTTTT.

This clonotype was counted many times. V gene TRBV20-1 combines with J gene TRBJ1-5; D is unclear. The CDR3 has 11 amino acids. Trimming took off 4 bases at V and 8 bases at J, with 9 bases between the two ends. Per the germline V gene, CDR1 is DFQATT and CDR2 is SNEGSKA (reference sequence). The CDR3: CSAKRLEPQHF. The CDR3 nucleotides read TGCAGTGCTAAGAGGTTGGAGCCCCAGCATTTT.

This clonotype was counted a few times. The gene calls are TRBV14 and TRBJ1-5; D gene unclear. Deletions cut 4 bases from V and 15 bases from J, with 7 bases between. Germline lookup yields CDR1 SGHDN and CDR2 FVKESK. This CDR3 comprises 9 residues. The CDR3 reads CASSRTRHF. The CDR3 DNA follows: TGTGCCAGCAGCCGGACTCGGCATTTT.

This clonotype has a count of ten or more. This chain joins TRBV6-1 and TRBJ2-5, with 9 nucleotides matching TRBD1. Germline V lookup: CDR1 MNHNS, CDR2 SASEGT. The CDR3 is 14 residues long. J gave up 4 bases and V 6 bases, and 6 bases lay outside the gene matches. CDR3: CASSGTGRGETQYF. CDR3 bases: TGTGCCAGCAGCGGGACAGGGCGGGGAGAGACCCAGTACTTC.

The chain has TRBV7-9 and TRBJ1-1; D call uncertain. V dropped 4 bases and J dropped 2 bases, with 8 bases sitting between them. From germline, CDR1 is SEHNR and CDR2 FQNEAQ (reference sequence). This CDR3 comprises 13 residues. CDR3 coding DNA: TGTGCCAGCAGCTCCAACCGAAACACTGAAGCTTTCTTT. Its translation: CASSSNRNTEAFF.

CDR3 protein: CASSPPPLGPTFF. The DNA for the CDR3 is TGTGCCAGCAGCCCCCCCCCTCTGGGGCCGACTTTCTTT. The chain couples TRBV7-2 to TRBJ1-1; the D gene is possibly TRBD1 (5 bases). The CDR3 is 13 amino acids. The ends were cut back, 5 bases at V and 12 bases at J, with 19 bases in the middle. The germline V gene encodes CDR1 SGHTA and CDR2 FQGNSA.

There are a few counts of this clonotype. The chain employs TRBV28 and TRBJ2-3; 7 nucleotides line up with TRBD2. The CDR3 has 15 residues. V lost 3 bases and J lost 6; bases outside the gene matches: 9. Germline CDR1 and CDR2: MDHEN and SYDVKM. Here the CDR3 DNA reads TGTGCCAGCAGTTTTTCTAGCGGCCTTTTTGATACGCAGTATTTT. Its translation is CASSFSSGLFDTQYF.

This clonotype showed up many times. The chain combines TRBV2 with TRBJ2-7; TRBD1 is a possible D gene (5 bases). The germline V gene has CDR1 SNHLY and CDR2 FYNNEI. V was clipped by 2 bases and J by 0 bases, with 14 bases between them. There are 16 residues in the CDR3. In nucleotides, the CDR3 is TGTGCCAGCAGTGAAAGGGGTTCCGGTGGCTCCTACGAGCAGTACTTC. It translates to CASSERGSGGSYEQYF.

This clonotype was detected a few times. The chain links TRBV10-3 to TRBJ2-1; D unclear. CDR3 size: 11 residues. Germline values: CDR1 ENHRY, CDR2 SYGVKD. The V gene lost 10 bases and the J gene lost 4 bases, with 8 bases spanning the gap. The CDR3 coding sequence is TGTGCCACCGGAACTTACAATGAGCAGTTCTTC. Its protein is CATGTYNEQFF.